This T cell receptor beta chain is drawn from a study of glioma-infiltrating T cells. Findings and limits, study-wide: Gliomas, especially low-grade, showed above-expected tissue-blood divergence; non-neoplastic patients showed below.

The CDR3 has 14 amino acids. Looked up from germline, CDR1 is MNHNS and CDR2 is SASEGT. V was pared by 1 base and J by 3 bases, with 7 bases between. Amplification of TCR alpha and beta CDR3 regions from RNA used iRepertoire nested multiplex PCR. MiXCR, applied by TCRdb to the multiplex PCR reads, yields one record per CDR3 protein. The table shows roughly 350,000 distinct CDR3 sequences, with 41% occurring only once. This clonotype was found many times. Antigen unknown. Material for sequencing was glioma tissue, nonneoplastic brain tissue, or PBMCs (not recorded which). The chain couples TRBV6-1 to TRBJ1-5; D is perhaps TRBD1 (6 bases). This TCR derives from a human donor with low-grade glioma or glioblastoma, undergoing nonglioma brain surgery, or in good health (not recorded which). The CDR3: CASSEDRDNQPQHF. The CDR3 DNA reads as TGTGCCAGCAGTGAAGACAGGGACAATCAGCCCCAGCATTTT.